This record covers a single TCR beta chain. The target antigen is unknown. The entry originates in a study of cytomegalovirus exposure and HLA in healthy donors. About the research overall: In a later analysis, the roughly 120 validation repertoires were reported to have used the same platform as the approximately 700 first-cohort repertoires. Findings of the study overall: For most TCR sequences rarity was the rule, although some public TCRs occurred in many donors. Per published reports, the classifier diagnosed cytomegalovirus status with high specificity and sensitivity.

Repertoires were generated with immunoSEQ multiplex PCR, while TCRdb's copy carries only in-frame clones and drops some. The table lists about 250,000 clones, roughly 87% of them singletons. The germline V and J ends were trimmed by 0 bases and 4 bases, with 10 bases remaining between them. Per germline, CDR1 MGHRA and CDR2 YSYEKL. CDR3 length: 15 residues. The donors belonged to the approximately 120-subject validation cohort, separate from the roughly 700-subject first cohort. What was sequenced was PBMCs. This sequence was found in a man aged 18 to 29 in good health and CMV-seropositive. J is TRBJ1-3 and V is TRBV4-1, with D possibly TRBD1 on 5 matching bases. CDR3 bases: TGCGCCAGCAGCCAAGACAGGGATAACGGAAACACCATATATTTT. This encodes CASSQDRDNGNTIYF.